The next 24 T cell receptor beta chains were all read from a single sample in a study of T cell responses to AZD1222 COVID-19 vaccine. Here immunoSEQ multiplex PCR was the method, and the copy in TCRdb shows in-frame clones only, minus some. The top ten clones hold under 6% of a sample with 150,000 to 200,000 clones, approximately 94% of them seen once. This sample comprised peripheral blood, obtained 28 days after the second AZD1222 dose. The receptors were gathered from an adult who received the AZD1222 COVID-19 vaccine.

This clone was counted a single time. The chain is built from TRBV5-1 and TRBJ2-7, with 7 bases aligning to TRBD1. The V and J ends lost 1 base and 5 bases, in that order; junction bases with no gene match: 12. The germline CDR1 and CDR2 sequences are SGHRS and YFSETQ. The CDR3 consists of 16 residues. The CDR3 DNA is TGCGCCAGCAGCTTGAGGGCTCAAGGGGGCCTCCACGAGCAGTACTTC. Its protein is CASSLRAQGGLHEQYF.

The J gene is TRBJ2-7, the V gene TRBV28, with D uncertain. The CDR3 has 14 residues. V lost 3 bases, J lost 2 bases, and 11 bases lay in between. Germline CDR1 reads MDHEN; CDR2 reads SYDVKM. The CDR3, as DNA: TGTGCCAGCAGTTTCCTTAGGGCGCCCTACGAGCAGTACTTC. It translates to CASSFLRAPYEQYF.

This chain links TRBV7-2 with TRBJ2-1; 7 nucleotides align to TRBD1. Germline V gene sequence: CDR1 SGHTA, CDR2 FQGNSA. The CDR3 covers 13 residues. V trimming: 5 bases; J trimming: 7 bases; junction bases outside the gene matches: 5. CDR3 protein: CASSTTTGNEQFF. In DNA, the CDR3 is TGTGCCAGCAGCACCACGACAGGGAATGAGCAGTTCTTC.

The chain has TRBV5-4 and TRBJ1-2; possibly TRBD1 for D (5 bases). The CDR3 sequence is 14 residues long. Trimming cost V 2 bases and J 8 bases, with 16 bases left between them. The germline V gene has CDR1 SGHNT and CDR2 YYREEE (reference sequence). The CDR3 loop is CASSLDPGPRGYTF. In DNA form, the CDR3 reads TGTGCCAGCAGCTTAGATCCGGGACCCAGAGGCTACACCTTC.

J is TRBJ2-3 and V is TRBV9; D is ambiguous. V lost 0 bases and J lost 3, with 11 bases in between. The V gene's germline CDR1 is SGDLS and CDR2 YYNGEE. This CDR3 contains 15 residues. The CDR3 coding sequence is TGTGCCAGCAGCGTAGGTATAGCATCAACAGATACGCAGTATTTT. Translating gives CASSVGIASTDTQYF.

The rearrangement links TRBV25-1 to TRBJ2-5; 10 bases align to TRBD1. This CDR3 is 16 amino acids long. Trimming at V came to 4 bases and at J to 0 bases, leaving 5 bases not matched to a gene. Germline CDR1 is MGHDK and CDR2 is SYGVNS. The CDR3 nucleotides read TGTGCCAGCAGTGCGAGGGACAGGGGTAACCAAGAGACCCAGTACTTC. Protein sequence: CASSARDRGNQETQYF.

V usage is TRBV15 and J usage is TRBJ2-1; TRBD2 matches 13 bases. V lost 2 bases to trimming and J lost 3 bases; unmatched junction nucleotides: 10. The V gene's germline CDR1 is LNHNV and CDR2 YYDKDF (reference sequence). CDR3 length equals 19 residues. Here the CDR3 reads CATSRKGLAGIGVYNEQFF. Written as DNA, the CDR3 is TGTGCCACCAGCAGAAAGGGACTAGCGGGAATTGGGGTCTACAATGAGCAGTTCTTC.

The V and J genes are TRBV6-5 and TRBJ2-7, with TRBD1 matching 7 bases. The ends lost 11 bases at V and 5 bases at J; junction bases unmatched: 12. The CDR3 contains 13 residues. Germline values: CDR1 MNHEY, CDR2 SVGAGI. This chain's CDR3 is CACNPGQTNEQYF. The CDR3 bases are TGTGCCTGCAATCCGGGACAGACAAACGAGCAGTACTTC.

V is TRBV28 and J is TRBJ1-6; no firm D call. Trimming stripped 6 bases from V and 3 bases from J, with 0 bases between. Germline V gene data show CDR1 as MDHEN and CDR2 as SYDVKM. The CDR3 runs 11 residues. CDR3 protein: CASSYNSPLHF. CDR3 nucleotide sequence: TGTGCCAGCAGCTATAATTCACCCCTCCACTTT.

The chain couples TRBV3-1 (or the pseudogene TRBV3-2) to TRBJ2-2; a weak D match, TRBD2 (5 bases). Germline CDR1 and CDR2: LGHDT and YNNKEL (reference sequence). The CDR3 spans 16 residues. Trimming took off 0 bases at V and 8 bases at J, with 16 bases between the two ends. The CDR3 loop reads CASSQDLRVLTGELFF. DNA of the CDR3: TGTGCCAGCAGCCAAGATTTGAGGGTTTTAACTGGGGAGCTGTTTTTT.

The genes are TRBV7-9 and TRBJ1-4; no firm D call. Germline loops: CDR1 SEHNR, CDR2 FQNEAQ (reference sequence). The CDR3 covers 18 residues. V was pared by 1 base and J by 0 bases, with 15 bases between. The CDR3 protein is CASSLGVDSIATNEKLFF. DNA for the CDR3: TGTGCCAGCAGCTTAGGGGTGGACTCTATCGCAACTAATGAAAAACTGTTTTTT.

V and J are TRBV5-1 and TRBJ1-6; the match to TRBD1 covers 8 bases. CDR1 is SGHRS, CDR2 YFSETQ, per germline. Trimming removed 0 bases from V and 9 bases from J; junction bases left unmatched: 11. This CDR3 is built from 17 residues. CDR3 bases: TGCGCCAGCAGCTTGGGACAGGGGACAGCAGGCGGTTCACCCCTCCACTTT. Its protein product is CASSLGQGTAGGSPLHF.

This CDR3 reads CASSLAQGYGYTF. Here the CDR3 DNA reads TGTGCCAGCAGCTTAGCTCAGGGCTATGGCTACACCTTC. The chain recombines TRBV7-9 with TRBJ1-2, with D tentatively TRBD1 (5 bases). The V gene lost 0 bases and the J gene lost 4 bases, with 6 bases spanning the gap. CDR3 size: 13 residues. Per germline, CDR1 SEHNR and CDR2 FQNEAQ (reference sequence).

This rearrangement joins TRBV15 to TRBJ1-1, with D unresolved. The ends were cut back, 4 bases at V and 5 bases at J, with 26 bases in the middle. Germline CDR1 and CDR2: LNHNV and YYDKDF (reference sequence). The CDR3 totals 18 residues. The CDR3 nucleotides are TGTGCCACCAGCACCCCCTGGCCGAAGGCGGTTTCCCGAACTGAAGCTTTCTTT. This encodes CATSTPWPKAVSRTEAFF.

The gene calls are TRBV29-1 and TRBJ2-7; 7 bases are a match to TRBD1. The CDR3 totals 12 residues. Germline CDR1 is SQVTM and CDR2 is ANQGSEA. V lost 4 bases, J lost 0 bases, and 0 bases stayed unmatched. CDR3 nucleotides: TGCAGCGTTGGGGACAGCTCCTACGAGCAGTACTTC. Amino acid sequence: CSVGDSSYEQYF.

V usage is TRBV3-1 (or the pseudogene TRBV3-2) and J usage is TRBJ2-7; D gene unclear. Trimming stripped 4 bases from V and 0 bases from J, with 10 bases between. Looked up from germline, CDR1 is LGHDT and CDR2 is YNNKEL (reference sequence). CDR3 size: 14 residues. CDR3 DNA sequence: TGTGCCAGCAGCCCTACACGGACCTCCTACGAGCAGTACTTC. Protein: CASSPTRTSYEQYF.

The V and J genes are TRBV7-8 and TRBJ2-1, with 9 bases aligning to TRBD1. Germline V CDR1 and CDR2: SGHVS, FQNEAQ. V was clipped by 5 bases and J by 6 bases; unmatched bases: 5. The CDR3 extends over 14 amino acids. Written as DNA, the CDR3 is TGTGCCAGCAGCCTAGGGACAGGGTTCAATGAGCAGTTCTTC. Translating gives CASSLGTGFNEQFF.

The rearrangement uses TRBV30 and TRBJ1-1, with D uncertain. The germline V gene encodes CDR1 GTSNPN and CDR2 SVGIG (reference sequence). The CDR3 sequence is 12 residues long. The V end was cut by 0 bases, the J end by 9 bases, with 11 bases between. The CDR3 loop is CAWSVREGKAFF. The CDR3 DNA reads TGTGCCTGGAGTGTAAGGGAGGGAAAAGCTTTCTTT.

V is TRBV6-5 and J is TRBJ1-4; 7 bases agree with TRBD1. After removal of 1 base from V and 3 bases from J, the junction contained 2 bases not matched to a gene. CDR3 length: 15 amino acids. Germline CDR1 reads MNHEY; CDR2 reads SVGAGI. The CDR3 is CASSYWGQPNEKLFF. The CDR3 DNA follows: TGTGCCAGCAGTTACTGGGGACAGCCTAATGAAAAACTGTTTTTT.

This chain uses TRBV7-9 with TRBJ1-2; D is uncertain. The CDR3 totals 16 residues. V lost 5 bases, J lost 8 bases, and 24 bases lay in between. Germline V gives CDR1 SEHNR, CDR2 FQNEAQ (reference sequence). CDR3 in DNA: TGTGCCAGCAGCGACTCAGGACGGAGTGGGAAAGGCGGCTACACCTTC. It specifies CASSDSGRSGKGGYTF. Full variable domain (remainder filled in from reference TRBV7-9 and TRBJ1-2): DTGVSQNPRHKITKRGQNVTFRCDPISEHNRLYWYRQTLGQGPEFLTYFQNEAQLEKSRLLSDRFSAERPKGSFSTLEIQRTEQGDSAMYLCASSDSGRSGKGGYTFGSGTRLTVV.

The V gene is TRBV19, the J gene TRBJ2-1, with 10 bases fitting TRBD2. The germline CDR1 and CDR2 sequences are LNHDA and SQIVND (reference sequence). CDR3 length equals 13 residues. V gave up 7 bases and J gave up 7 bases; unmatched junction bases: 4. The CDR3 DNA follows: TGTGCCAGTAAGCGGGAGGGCTTAAATGAGCAGTTCTTC. Protein product: CASKREGLNEQFF.

CDR3 in amino acids: CASSTGEGKRGGFSTEAFF. The CDR3 DNA follows: TGTGCCAGCAGCACCGGTGAGGGCAAACGAGGGGGGTTTAGCACTGAAGCTTTCTTT. This chain connects TRBV9 to TRBJ1-1; TRBD1 is a possible D gene (6 bases). This CDR3 region has 19 residues. With 4 bases removed from V and 4 bases from J, the gap between germline ends came to 29 bases. CDR1 is SGDLS and CDR2 is YYNGEE in the germline V gene.

The DNA of the CDR3 is TGTGCCAGCAGCCATCCAGGGGGCCCGAACACTGAAGCTTTCTTT. It translates to CASSHPGGPNTEAFF. The chain recombines TRBV3-1 (or the pseudogene TRBV3-2) with TRBJ1-1; TRBD1 matches 8 bases. Per the germline V gene, CDR1 is LGHDT and CDR2 is YNNKEL (reference sequence). The junction had 4 bases not matched to a gene; V was cut back by 3 bases and J by 1 base. The CDR3 contains 15 residues.

The gene calls are TRBV11-2 and TRBJ1-3; D is perhaps TRBD1 (6 bases). Trimming shortened V by 1 base and J by 2 bases, and 12 bases separated the two germline ends. The CDR3 loop spans 16 amino acids. Germline assignment: CDR1 SGHAT and CDR2 FQNNGV. CDR3: CASSLGAGATGNTIYF. The CDR3 nucleotides are TGTGCCAGCAGCTTAGGAGCGGGGGCTACTGGAAACACCATATATTTT.